This T cell receptor beta chain was sequenced in a study of CD8 T cells in Susac syndrome. Trimming removed 7 bases at V and 2 bases at J, with 15 bases between. Germline V gives CDR1 SGDLS, CDR2 YYNGEE. The CDR3 is 14 amino acids. TEMRA cells were FACS-enriched, with CD8+ and CD4+ T cells isolated negatively. Reverse transcription of roughly 0.5 to 1 ug RNA was carried out with random hexamers. The CDR3 of TCR beta was amplified by immunoSEQ multiplex PCR across 54 Vbeta and 13 Jbeta. MiXCR, run by TCRdb on the immunoSEQ multiplex PCR reads, gives a single entry per CDR3 protein. Of approximately 90,000 distinct CDR3 sequences listed, 90% to 95% are singletons.

The material sequenced was CD8+ T cells from PBMCs. The gene calls are TRBV9 and TRBJ1-2, with a weak D call TRBD1 (6 bases). The TCR sequence derives from a human donor in good health. In DNA form, the CDR3 reads TGTGCCAGCGGTCACGTGGGGGCAAACTATGGCTACACCTTC. Residues: CASGHVGANYGYTF.